These T cell receptor beta chains were read from a single sample in a study of PD-L1 blockade in urothelial cancer. Here immunoSEQ multiplex PCR was the method, and the copy in TCRdb shows in-frame clones only, minus some. The sample includes about 45,000 clones, 88% seen only once; the top ten take about 4.2%. This specimen was PBMCs, taken around atezolizumab (anti-PD-L1) treatment. These receptors were collected from an older man with urothelial cancer. CDR3s include the opening cysteine and the closing phenylalanine or tryptophan. The D gene is left open where the match is weak. Clone size is not always given. Where it is, it says once, few, many or a class for expanded clones.

CDR3 DNA,CDR3 protein,D gene,clone size,V gene,J gene,CDR3 length
TGCAGCGTTGAAGATATTGGAGCGGGAGGGGCCGGGGAGCTGTTTTTT,CSVEDIGAGGAGELFF,TRBD2,-,TRBV29-1,TRBJ2-2,16
TGTGCCAGCAGCGTAGCAGCCGGAGCGCCGAATGAGCAGTTCTTC,CASSVAAGAPNEQFF,-,-,TRBV9,TRBJ2-1,15
TGTGCCTGGAGTCCCCGCGAGGGTAATGAAAAACTGTTTTTT,CAWSPREGNEKLFF,-,-,TRBV30,TRBJ1-4,14
TGTGCCAGCAGCAACGGACAGGGGAGTTCCTACGAGCAGTACTTC,CASSNGQGSSYEQYF,TRBD1,-,TRBV7-2,TRBJ2-7,15
TGTGCCAGCAGCCAAGTCCCCCAGGGAAGCTCCTACAATGAGCAGTTCTTC,CASSQVPQGSSYNEQFF,-,-,TRBV14,TRBJ2-1,17
TGTGCCAGCAGTTCGGACAGTTCTAATAGCAATCAGCCCCAGCATTTT,CASSSDSSNSNQPQHF,-,-,TRBV28,TRBJ1-5,16
TGTGCCACCCAACGGTCTGGCTACACCTTC,CATQRSGYTF,-,-,TRBV6-4,TRBJ1-2,10
TGTGCCAGCAGCTTCGGGAGGGAAAACGAGCAGTACTTC,CASSFGRENEQYF,TRBD2,-,TRBV11-3,TRBJ2-7,13
TGTGCCAGCAGAGGAACCAAACAGGGGGGCCAAGAGACCCAGTACTTC,CASRGTKQGGQETQYF,TRBD1,few,TRBV27,TRBJ2-5,16
TGCGCCAGCAGCCCAGGCAGGAATGAAAAACTGTTTTTT,CASSPGRNEKLFF,-,few,TRBV5-1,TRBJ1-4,13
TGTGCCACCAGCAGAGGTGACAGGGGCTACGAGCAGTACTTC,CATSRGDRGYEQYF,TRBD1,-,TRBV15,TRBJ2-7,14
TGTGCAAGTCGCTCCCTCCGAGAGACCCAGTACTTC,CASRSLRETQYF,-,once,TRBV12-2,TRBJ2-5,12
TGTGCCAGCAGCCCAAGTGCAGAGGCCCAGTACTTC,CASSPSAEAQYF,-,-,TRBV9,TRBJ2-5,12
TGTGCCAGCAGTTACGAACGGACAGGGAACTACGAGCAGTACTTC,CASSYERTGNYEQYF,TRBD1,-,TRBV6-5,TRBJ2-7,15
TGTGCCAGCAGCTTAGAAGCGGGGCCCCAAGAGACCCAGTACTTC,CASSLEAGPQETQYF,TRBD2,-,TRBV7-9,TRBJ2-5,15
TGTGCCAGACAGGGGGCTTGGTCCTACAATGAGCAGTTCTTC,CARQGAWSYNEQFF,TRBD1,-,TRBV25-1,TRBJ2-1,14
TGTGCCCTTGCTTTGGGCGGGGGGAGTGGGGGCTACACCTTC,CALALGGGSGGYTF,-,once,TRBV11-2,TRBJ1-2,14
TGTGCCAGCAGCTTCTTCGCGGGAGGTTACACCGGGGAGCTGTTTTTT,CASSFFAGGYTGELFF,TRBD2,once,TRBV5-4,TRBJ2-2,16
TGTGCCAGCAGCTGGAGAGGTGTGACTGAAGCTTTCTTT,CASSWRGVTEAFF,-,-,TRBV7-9,TRBJ1-1,13
TGTGCCAGCTCACCCCCGGGCGGGCGAGAGACCCAGTACTTC,CASSPPGGRETQYF,-,-,TRBV7-2,TRBJ2-5,14
TGTGCCAGCAGTTTATCCCTCCGAACTAGCGGATACTCCTACGAGCAGTACTTC,CASSLSLRTSGYSYEQYF,TRBD2,-,TRBV27,TRBJ2-7,18
TGCGCCAGCAGCCCCGGGACAGGCAGAAACACCATATATTTT,CASSPGTGRNTIYF,TRBD1,-,TRBV5-1,TRBJ1-3,14